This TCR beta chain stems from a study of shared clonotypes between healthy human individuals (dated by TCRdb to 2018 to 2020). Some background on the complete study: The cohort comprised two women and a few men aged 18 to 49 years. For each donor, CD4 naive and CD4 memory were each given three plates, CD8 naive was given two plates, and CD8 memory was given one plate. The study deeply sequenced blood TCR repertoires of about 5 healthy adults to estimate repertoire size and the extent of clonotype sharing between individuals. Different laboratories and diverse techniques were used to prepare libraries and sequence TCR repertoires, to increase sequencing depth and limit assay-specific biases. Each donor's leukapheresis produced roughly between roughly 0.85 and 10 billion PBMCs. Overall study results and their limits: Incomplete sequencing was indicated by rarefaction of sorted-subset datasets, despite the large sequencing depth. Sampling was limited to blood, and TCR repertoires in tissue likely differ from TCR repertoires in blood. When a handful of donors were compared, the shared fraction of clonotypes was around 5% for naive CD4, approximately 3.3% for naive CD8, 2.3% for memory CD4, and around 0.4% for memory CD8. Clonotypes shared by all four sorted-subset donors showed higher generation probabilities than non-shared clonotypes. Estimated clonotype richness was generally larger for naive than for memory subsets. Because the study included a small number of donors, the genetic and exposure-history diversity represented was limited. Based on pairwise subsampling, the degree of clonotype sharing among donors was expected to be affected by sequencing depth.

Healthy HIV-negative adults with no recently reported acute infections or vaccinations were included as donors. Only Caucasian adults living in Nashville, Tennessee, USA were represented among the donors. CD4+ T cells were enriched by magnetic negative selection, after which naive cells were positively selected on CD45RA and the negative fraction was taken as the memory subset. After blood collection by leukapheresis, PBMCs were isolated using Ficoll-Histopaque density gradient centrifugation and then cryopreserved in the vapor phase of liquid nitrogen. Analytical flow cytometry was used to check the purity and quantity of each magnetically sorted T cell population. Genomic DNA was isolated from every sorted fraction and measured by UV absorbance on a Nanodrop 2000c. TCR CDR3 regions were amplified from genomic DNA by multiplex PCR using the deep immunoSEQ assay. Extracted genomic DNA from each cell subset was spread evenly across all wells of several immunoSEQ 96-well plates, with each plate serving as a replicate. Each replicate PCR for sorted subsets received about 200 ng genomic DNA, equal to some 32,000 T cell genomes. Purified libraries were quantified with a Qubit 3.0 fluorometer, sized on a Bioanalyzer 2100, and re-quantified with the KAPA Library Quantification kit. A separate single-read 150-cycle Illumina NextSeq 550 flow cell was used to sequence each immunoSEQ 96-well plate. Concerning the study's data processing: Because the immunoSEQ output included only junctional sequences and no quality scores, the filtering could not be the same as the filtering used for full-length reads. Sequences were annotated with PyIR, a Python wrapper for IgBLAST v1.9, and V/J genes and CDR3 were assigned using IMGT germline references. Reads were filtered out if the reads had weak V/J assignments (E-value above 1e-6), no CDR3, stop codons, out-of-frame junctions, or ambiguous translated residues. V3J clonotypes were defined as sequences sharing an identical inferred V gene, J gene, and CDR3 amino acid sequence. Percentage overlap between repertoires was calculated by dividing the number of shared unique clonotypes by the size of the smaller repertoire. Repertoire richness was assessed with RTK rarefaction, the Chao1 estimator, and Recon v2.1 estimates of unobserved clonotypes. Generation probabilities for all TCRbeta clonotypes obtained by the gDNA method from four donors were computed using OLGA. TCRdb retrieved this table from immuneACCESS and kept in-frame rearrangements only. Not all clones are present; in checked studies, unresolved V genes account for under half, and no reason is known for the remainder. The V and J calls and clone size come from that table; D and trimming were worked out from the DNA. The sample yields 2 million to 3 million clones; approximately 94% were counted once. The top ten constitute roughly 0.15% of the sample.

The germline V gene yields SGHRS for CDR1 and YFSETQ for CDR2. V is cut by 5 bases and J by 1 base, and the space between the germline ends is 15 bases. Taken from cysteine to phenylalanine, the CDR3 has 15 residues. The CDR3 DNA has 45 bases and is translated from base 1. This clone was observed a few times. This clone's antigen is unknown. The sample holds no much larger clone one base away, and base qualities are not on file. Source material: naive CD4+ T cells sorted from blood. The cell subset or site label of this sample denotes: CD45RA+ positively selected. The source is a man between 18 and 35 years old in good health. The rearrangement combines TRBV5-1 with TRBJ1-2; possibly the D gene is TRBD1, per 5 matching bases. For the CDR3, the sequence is CASRRGLDLNYGYTF. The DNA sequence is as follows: TGCGCCAGCAGGCGGGGACTCGACCTTAACTATGGCTACACCTTC. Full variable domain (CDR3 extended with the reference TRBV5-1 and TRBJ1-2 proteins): KAGVTQTPRYLIKTRGQQVTLSCSPISGHRSVSWYQQTPGQGLQFLFEYFSETQRNKGNFPGRFSGRQFSNSRSEMNVSTLELGDSALYLCASRRGLDLNYGYTFGSGTRLTVV.